This note documents a single T cell receptor (beta chain) sequence. The antigen this receptor binds is unknown. It has no much larger one-base neighbor in the sample; base qualities were not kept. This sample was included in a study of persistence of HIV-infected CD4 T cells (dated by TCRdb to the early 2020s). Turning to the overall study: CMV- and HIV-1 Gag-responding CD4+ T cells were isolated from ART-treated individuals so that antigen-driven clonal expansion of HIV-1-infected cells could be examined. Participants had been on suppressive ART for a median of roughly 8 years. Apart from two participants who underwent leukapheresis at a single time point, peripheral blood samples of up to roughly 180 mL were collected from participants at multiple time points. TCRbeta sequencing assessed the clonality of all cells in each sorted population, while proviral sequencing assessed the clonality of infected cells. For the TCR cluster analysis across participants, about 8 participants were included for CMV and more than five participants for Gag.

In the paper's terms, the treatment or condition label means: suppressive antiretroviral therapy. Lysates of CMV-infected fibroblasts were used at 10 ug/mL for cell stimulation. Nonresponding CD40L-negative CD69-negative CD45RO-high memory CD4+ T cells were sorted as memory populations depleted of antigen-responding cells. Participants were HIV-1-infected adults who started suppressive ART during chronic infection. Participants had undetectable plasma HIV-1 RNA below 50 copies/mL for at least 4 years. To be included, a participant needed positive CMV serology and a CD4+ T cell count above 400 cells/uL. Before stimulation, PBMCs were isolated using density centrifugation and depleted of CD8+ T cells. CD8-depleted PBMCs were stimulated for more than 15 hours with anti-CD28/CD49d costimulation, CD40-blocking antibody and enfuvirtide to prevent new infections. Cell sorting was performed on a Beckman Coulter MoFlo Legacy or XDP sorter, and dead cells were excluded with propidium iodide. For samples with more than one million cells, genomic DNA was extracted with the QIAamp DNA Mini Kit, and for all other samples the Quick-DNA Microprep Kit was used.

The immunoSEQ hsTCRB assay version 4, run in survey mode, was used to sequence TCRbeta repertoires from genomic DNA. For TCRbeta sequencing, genomic DNA was diluted to approximately 10 ng/uL, and up to 1 ug was used per sample. The original methods were these. Analysis of the TCRbeta data was done in ImmunoSeq Analyzer 3.0, and diversity was computed on productive nucleotide rearrangements. Using the Immunarch R package, the improved Chao index served to estimate lower-bound TCR diversity and the Gini coefficient served to estimate clonality. When different nucleotide rearrangements encoded the same CDR3beta amino acid sequence, each rearrangement was treated as a distinct clonotype. TCRbeta sequences significantly enriched in antigen-responding cells relative to anti-CD3/anti-CD28-activated cells were identified by differential abundance analysis. GLIPH2 grouped TCRs by predicted peptide-MHC specificity, both within each participant and across combined participant data sets. TCRdb obtained this table from immuneACCESS and retained in-frame rearrangements with V and J assigned. These tables miss some clones; where compared with another copy, unresolved V genes account for less than half of the shortfall, and the remainder is unexplained. The V and J calls and clone size were taken over from that table, and D and trimming were inferred from the DNA. This sample comprises around 28,000 clones, around 80% of them detected only once. 4% to 5% of the sample is in the top ten clones.

V was cut back by 7 bases and J by 7 bases, leaving a gap of 14 bases between them. The CDR1 and CDR2 encoded by the germline V gene are SNHLY and FYNNEI. The CDR3 starts with the cysteine, ends with the phenylalanine, and has 14 residues. CDR3 DNA is the only sequence kept; it has 42 bases, read in frame from the first base. Overall results and qualifications from the work: TCRbeta richness in CMV- and Gag-responding cells was significantly lower than in anti-CD3/anti-CD28-responding cells; CMV-responding cells had higher oligoclonality than CD3/CD28-stimulated and Gag-responding cells. Only a small number of individuals took part in the study, and the range of antigens tested was limited. Antigen-responding cells were enriched for degenerate expanded CDR3beta sequences, which suggests convergent selection of CD4+ responses to CMV and Gag. Because the TCR analyses were done in bulk, restricting them to just the rare CMV-responding cells that actually carried HIV-1 proviruses was not possible. Within the same sorted populations, how oligoclonal the TCRs were correlated with how oligoclonal the proviruses were.

The TCR originated in an adult man with HIV who was CMV-seropositive. Sequences were derived from CD4+ T cells sorted from PBMCs after approximately 20-hour stimulation, sampled from a patient who received antiretroviral therapy. The cell subset or site label of this sample denotes: CD40L-CD69- CD45RO-high memory CD4 T cells not responding to CMV lysate. The chain employs TRBV2 and TRBJ1-6; the D gene is unclear. The DNA reads as follows: TGTGCCAGCACCGATGGAACAGTAAATTCACCCCTCCACTTT. The resulting protein is CASTDGTVNSPLHF.